The present T cell receptor (beta chain) was sequenced within a study of cytomegalovirus exposure and HLA in healthy donors. Study information: There were a few hundred genotyped donors. Of these, roughly 80% fell in the genetic ancestry cluster associated with self-reported Caucasian donors.

The PCR had 60 Vbeta and 13 Jbeta primers. Generated by immunoSEQ multiplex PCR, the TCRdb table keeps only in-frame clones and is missing some. Among around 110,000 clones, 81% were seen once, and the ten largest hold 3.9%. Findings and limits, study-wide: It was reported that the classifier diagnosed cytomegalovirus status with high specificity and sensitivity in both the original and validation cohorts. An analysis was carried out later, and it reportedly showed fewer N-insertions in an Asian-associated ancestry cluster than the roughly 700-donor mean.

This CDR3 region has 13 residues. V trimming: 3 bases; J trimming: 9 bases; junction bases outside the gene matches: 4. The germline gives CDR1 MNHEY, CDR2 SMNVEV (reference sequence). Of note for this clone: Its antigen remains unidentified.

Sequencing was carried out using PBMCs. The chain combines TRBV27 with TRBJ2-1; 8 bases are a match to TRBD1. The clonotype comes from a woman aged 25 to 45 in good health and CMV-seronegative. CDR3 nucleotide sequence: TGTGCCAGCAGTTTCCCAGGGGGCTTTGAGCAGTTCTTC. It translates to CASSFPGGFEQFF.